The clone carrying this T cell receptor (beta chain) was counted a few times. This entry comes from a study of early T cells in non-severe SARS-CoV-2 infection. TCRdb passed the 5' RACE reads through MiXCR, listing each CDR3 protein once. This table has roughly 40,000 distinct CDR3 sequences, 9% to 15% appearing once. V trimming: 7 bases; J trimming: 9 bases; junction bases outside the gene matches: 9. Germline V lookup: CDR1 SQVTM, CDR2 ANQGSEA. The CDR3 covers 14 residues. The clonotype originates from an adult who was a healthcare worker with PCR-confirmed SARS-CoV-2 infection or an uninfected control (not recorded which). The specimen sequenced was whole blood. The chain carries TRBV29-1 and TRBJ2-1; 13 bases are shared with TRBD2. The CDR3 DNA reads as TGCAGCGCACGGACTAGCGGGAGAAATAGTGAGCAGTTCTTC. Amino acids: CSARTSGRNSEQFF.